This T cell receptor beta chain was captured by sequencing in a study of blood T cell repertoires in COVID-19. CDR3 length: 16 residues. Germline trimming cut 4 bases from V and 5 bases from J; bases unmatched to any gene: 15. Germline CDR1 and CDR2: SGHNT and YYREEE (reference sequence). The Seattle patients joined while their infection was active and were tracked longitudinally afterward. Clones were sequenced by immunoSEQ multiplex PCR, and TCRdb holds only the in-frame ones, with some missing. The sample carries 150,000 to 200,000 clones, about 90% recorded once. The chain combines TRBV5-4 with TRBJ2-7; TRBD1 agrees at 7 bases. This receptor was obtained from a man aged 25 to 40 with COVID-19, enrolled during active disease. The sequencing input was peripheral blood. CDR3 sequence (DNA): TGTGCCAGCAGCCACCCCACGACAGGGTTGGGTGACGAGCAGTACTTC. It specifies CASSHPTTGLGDEQYF.